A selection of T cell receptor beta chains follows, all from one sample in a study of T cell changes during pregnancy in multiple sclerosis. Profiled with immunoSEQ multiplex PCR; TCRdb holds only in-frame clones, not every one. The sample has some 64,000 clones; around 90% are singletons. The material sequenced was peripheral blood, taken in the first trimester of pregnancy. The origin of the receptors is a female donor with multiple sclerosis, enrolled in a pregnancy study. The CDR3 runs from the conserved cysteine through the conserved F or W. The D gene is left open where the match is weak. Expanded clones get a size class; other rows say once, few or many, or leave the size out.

CDR3nt: TGTGCCAGCAGTCCCCGACTATATGGTGAAGCTTTCTTT
CDR3aa: CASSPRLYGEAFF
v_gene: TRBV14
abundance: .
len: 13
j_gene: TRBJ1-1
d_gene: .

CDR3nt: TGCGCCAGCAGCCCCCGAAACAGGGGGGACTACGAGCAGTACTTC
CDR3aa: CASSPRNRGDYEQYF
v_gene: TRBV5-1
abundance: .
len: 15
j_gene: TRBJ2-7
d_gene: TRBD1

CDR3nt: TGTGCCAGCAGCGTCCAGGGGGCTCGGAGAGAAAAACTGTTTTTT
CDR3aa: CASSVQGARREKLFF
v_gene: TRBV11-2
abundance: .
len: 15
j_gene: TRBJ1-4
d_gene: TRBD1

CDR3nt: TGTGCCAGTACCAGACAGGCTACTGAAGCTTTCTTT
CDR3aa: CASTRQATEAFF
v_gene: TRBV19
abundance: .
len: 12
j_gene: TRBJ1-1
d_gene: .

CDR3nt: TGTGCCAGCAGCCGGGAGCCTGTCTCCTACGAGCAGTACTTC
CDR3aa: CASSREPVSYEQYF
v_gene: TRBV6-5
abundance: .
len: 14
j_gene: TRBJ2-7
d_gene: .

CDR3nt: TGTGCCATCAGTGAGTCCATTGGCAGGGCTAACTACAATGAGCAGTTCTTC
CDR3aa: CAISESIGRANYNEQFF
v_gene: TRBV10-3
abundance: .
len: 17
j_gene: TRBJ2-1
d_gene: .

CDR3nt: TGTGCCAGCAGTTTTAGCGACAGGTTCACAGATACGCAGTATTTT
CDR3aa: CASSFSDRFTDTQYF
v_gene: TRBV28
abundance: .
len: 15
j_gene: TRBJ2-3
d_gene: .

CDR3nt: TGTGCCTGGAGTCCTTCCCTCGGGGTTCCCTATGGCTACACCTTC
CDR3aa: CAWSPSLGVPYGYTF
v_gene: TRBV30
abundance: .
len: 15
j_gene: TRBJ1-2
d_gene: .

CDR3nt: TGTGCCAGCAGCATCGGACAGGGCGTTGGGCAGCCCCAGCATTTT
CDR3aa: CASSIGQGVGQPQHF
v_gene: TRBV5-5
abundance: .
len: 15
j_gene: TRBJ1-5
d_gene: TRBD1

CDR3nt: TGTGCCAGCACCCGGGACACCCTCTCTGGGGCCAACGTCCTGACTTTC
CDR3aa: CASTRDTLSGANVLTF
v_gene: TRBV2
abundance: .
len: 16
j_gene: TRBJ2-6
d_gene: .

CDR3nt: TGTGCCAGCAGCTTGCAGGGTCCTAACTATGGCTACACCTTC
CDR3aa: CASSLQGPNYGYTF
v_gene: TRBV5-4
abundance: .
len: 14
j_gene: TRBJ1-2
d_gene: .

CDR3nt: TGCGCCAGCTCCGTTTTGGAGCGGACCACCGCCGAGCAGTACTTC
CDR3aa: CASSVLERTTAEQYF
v_gene: TRBV10-2
abundance: .
len: 15
j_gene: TRBJ2-7
d_gene: .

CDR3nt: TGTGCCTGGGGACCGGAGAGACAGCACTATGGCTACACCTTC
CDR3aa: CAWGPERQHYGYTF
v_gene: TRBV30
abundance: once
len: 14
j_gene: TRBJ1-2
d_gene: .

CDR3nt: TGTGCCAGCAGCTTGGGCCAGGGGGTGTCGAGCAATCAGCCCCAGCATTTT
CDR3aa: CASSLGQGVSSNQPQHF
v_gene: TRBV5-8
abundance: once
len: 17
j_gene: TRBJ1-5
d_gene: TRBD1

CDR3nt: TGTGCCAGCAGTGAACTGACAGGGTTGAGTGAAGCTTTCTTT
CDR3aa: CASSELTGLSEAFF
v_gene: TRBV6-1
abundance: .
len: 14
j_gene: TRBJ1-1
d_gene: TRBD1

CDR3nt: TGCGCCAGCAGCTCGGGGGAGGGCCTAGGCTACACCTTC
CDR3aa: CASSSGEGLGYTF
v_gene: TRBV5-1
abundance: .
len: 13
j_gene: TRBJ1-2
d_gene: .

CDR3nt: TGTGCCAGTAGTATGCTTGCTGGGCGCTATGGCTACACCTTC
CDR3aa: CASSMLAGRYGYTF
v_gene: TRBV19
abundance: .
len: 14
j_gene: TRBJ1-2
d_gene: .

CDR3nt: TGTGCCAGCAGTTTATGGCACTCTGATAATGAAAAACTGTTTTTT
CDR3aa: CASSLWHSDNEKLFF
v_gene: TRBV28
abundance: .
len: 15
j_gene: TRBJ1-4
d_gene: .

CDR3nt: TGTGCCAGCGTCGACAGACCCTCTGGAAACACCATATATTTT
CDR3aa: CASVDRPSGNTIYF
v_gene: TRBV6-1
abundance: .
len: 14
j_gene: TRBJ1-3
d_gene: .

CDR3nt: TGCAGCGTTGTTGGCGGGGAGGGAGATACGCAGTATTTT
CDR3aa: CSVVGGEGDTQYF
v_gene: TRBV29-1
abundance: once
len: 13
j_gene: TRBJ2-3
d_gene: TRBD2

CDR3nt: TGTGCCAGCAGTTACCTAGGGGGCGTTTCCGGGGAGCTGTTTTTT
CDR3aa: CASSYLGGVSGELFF
v_gene: TRBV6-5
abundance: .
len: 15
j_gene: TRBJ2-2
d_gene: TRBD1

CDR3nt: TGTGCCAGCAGCCAAACTACCGCCGGAGGGGGCTACACCTTC
CDR3aa: CASSQTTAGGGYTF
v_gene: TRBV4-2
abundance: .
len: 14
j_gene: TRBJ1-2
d_gene: .

CDR3nt: TGTGCCAGCAGCCCAACAGGGGGACGGAATGAAAAACTGTTTTTT
CDR3aa: CASSPTGGRNEKLFF
v_gene: TRBV9
abundance: .
len: 15
j_gene: TRBJ1-4
d_gene: TRBD1

CDR3nt: TGTGCCAGCAGATGGGACAGTGGGACTGGTGAGCAGTTCTTC
CDR3aa: CASRWDSGTGEQFF
v_gene: TRBV6-1
abundance: once
len: 14
j_gene: TRBJ2-1
d_gene: .

CDR3nt: TGTGCCAGCACCTTATCCGGGGGTACTGAAGCTTTCTTT
CDR3aa: CASTLSGGTEAFF
v_gene: TRBV11-2
abundance: .
len: 13
j_gene: TRBJ1-1
d_gene: .

CDR3nt: TGTGCCAGTAGGGGGCGCTTTGAACAGCCCCAGCATTTT
CDR3aa: CASRGRFEQPQHF
v_gene: TRBV19
abundance: .
len: 13
j_gene: TRBJ1-5
d_gene: .

CDR3nt: TGTGCCAGCAGCCCACCGGACAGACTAATGAACACTGAAGCTTTCTTT
CDR3aa: CASSPPDRLMNTEAFF
v_gene: TRBV7-6
abundance: .
len: 16
j_gene: TRBJ1-1
d_gene: .

CDR3nt: TGTGCCAGCAGCGTATCGGGGGGAGAGGGAAACACCATATATTTT
CDR3aa: CASSVSGGEGNTIYF
v_gene: TRBV9
abundance: .
len: 15
j_gene: TRBJ1-3
d_gene: .

CDR3nt: TGCGCCAGCAGCTTGGGGGGCGTCTCAGCCGGGGAGCTGTTTTTT
CDR3aa: CASSLGGVSAGELFF
v_gene: TRBV5-1
abundance: once
len: 15
j_gene: TRBJ2-2
d_gene: .

CDR3nt: TGTGCCAGCAGAGTTCCAGGGGGCTACTATGGCTACACCTTC
CDR3aa: CASRVPGGYYGYTF
v_gene: TRBV5-8
abundance: .
len: 14
j_gene: TRBJ1-2
d_gene: TRBD1

CDR3nt: TGTGCCTGGAGTGTACCAGGGGGCGGGAATCAGCCCCAGCATTTT
CDR3aa: CAWSVPGGGNQPQHF
v_gene: TRBV30
abundance: .
len: 15
j_gene: TRBJ1-5
d_gene: TRBD1

CDR3nt: TGTGCCAGCAGTAACTACCGGGAGGGCACTGAAGCTTTCTTT
CDR3aa: CASSNYREGTEAFF
v_gene: TRBV2
abundance: .
len: 14
j_gene: TRBJ1-1
d_gene: .

CDR3nt: TGTGCCACCAGCTTAGCGGGGGGGCCCTACAATGAGCAGTTCTTC
CDR3aa: CATSLAGGPYNEQFF
v_gene: TRBV15
abundance: .
len: 15
j_gene: TRBJ2-1
d_gene: TRBD2

CDR3nt: TGCGCCAGCAGCTTGGGGTCCAGCGGGGGTGCTAGCACAGATACGCAGTATTTT
CDR3aa: CASSLGSSGGASTDTQYF
v_gene: TRBV5-1
abundance: .
len: 18
j_gene: TRBJ2-3
d_gene: TRBD2

CDR3nt: TGTGCCAGCAGCTTAACCTGGGGGGGTCAAGAGACCCAGTACTTC
CDR3aa: CASSLTWGGQETQYF
v_gene: TRBV7-2
abundance: .
len: 15
j_gene: TRBJ2-5
d_gene: TRBD2

CDR3nt: TGTGCCAGCAGCCCGGGGTACGGGTCGAACACCGGGGAGCTGTTTTTT
CDR3aa: CASSPGYGSNTGELFF
v_gene: TRBV5-6
abundance: .
len: 16
j_gene: TRBJ2-2
d_gene: .

CDR3nt: TGTGCCAGCAGTTTATCGGGTCGCGTGAGGGCCCAGCATTTT
CDR3aa: CASSLSGRVRAQHF
v_gene: TRBV27
abundance: .
len: 14
j_gene: TRBJ1-5
d_gene: .

CDR3nt: TGTGCCAGCAGTTACTTGGCGGGGGGTTACAATGAGCAGTTCTTC
CDR3aa: CASSYLAGGYNEQFF
v_gene: TRBV6-5
abundance: once
len: 15
j_gene: TRBJ2-1
d_gene: TRBD2

CDR3nt: TGTGCCAGCAGTCCAGGGACTAGCGGGAGTTTGAACACCGGGGAGCTGTTTTTT
CDR3aa: CASSPGTSGSLNTGELFF
v_gene: TRBV27
abundance: .
len: 18
j_gene: TRBJ2-2
d_gene: TRBD2

CDR3nt: TGTGCCAGCAGCGGAGCAGGGGGCACAACCCTAAATACGCAGTATTTT
CDR3aa: CASSGAGGTTLNTQYF
v_gene: TRBV9
abundance: .
len: 16
j_gene: TRBJ2-3
d_gene: TRBD1

CDR3nt: TGTGCCAGCAGCTTACCCCTAAGACTAGCGGGGTACAATGAGCAGTTCTTC
CDR3aa: CASSLPLRLAGYNEQFF
v_gene: TRBV7-8
abundance: few
len: 17
j_gene: TRBJ2-1
d_gene: TRBD2

CDR3nt: TGTGCCAGCAGCTCATCGGGACAGGGAATAGAAAAACTGTTTTTT
CDR3aa: CASSSSGQGIEKLFF
v_gene: TRBV7-2
abundance: .
len: 15
j_gene: TRBJ1-4
d_gene: TRBD1

CDR3nt: TGTGCCAGCAGTGAGAGTGCAGGGGGCAATCAGCCCCAGCATTTT
CDR3aa: CASSESAGGNQPQHF
v_gene: TRBV6-4
abundance: .
len: 15
j_gene: TRBJ1-5
d_gene: .

CDR3nt: TGTGCCAGCAGCGCCCCCGGGACAGGGAGGCATGGCTACACCTTC
CDR3aa: CASSAPGTGRHGYTF
v_gene: TRBV9
abundance: .
len: 15
j_gene: TRBJ1-2
d_gene: TRBD1

CDR3nt: TGTGCCAGCAGCGTAGATCAGGGGCAGAACACTGAAGCTTTCTTT
CDR3aa: CASSVDQGQNTEAFF
v_gene: TRBV9
abundance: .
len: 15
j_gene: TRBJ1-1
d_gene: .

CDR3nt: TGTGCCAGCAGTTTTGACAGGGCCTACGAGCAGTACTTC
CDR3aa: CASSFDRAYEQYF
v_gene: TRBV27
abundance: once
len: 13
j_gene: TRBJ2-7
d_gene: TRBD1

CDR3nt: TGTGCCAGCAGCGTAGCCAGCGGGGACACAGATACGCAGTATTTT
CDR3aa: CASSVASGDTDTQYF
v_gene: TRBV9
abundance: .
len: 15
j_gene: TRBJ2-3
d_gene: TRBD2

CDR3nt: TGTGCCAGCAGTGACAGGGCTTCTTATGAAAAACTGTTTTTT
CDR3aa: CASSDRASYEKLFF
v_gene: TRBV2
abundance: .
len: 14
j_gene: TRBJ1-4
d_gene: .

CDR3nt: TGTGCCAGCAGCAACGGGACTACGAACACCGGGGAGCTGTTTTTT
CDR3aa: CASSNGTTNTGELFF
v_gene: TRBV11-2
abundance: .
len: 15
j_gene: TRBJ2-2
d_gene: TRBD2

CDR3nt: TGTGCCAGTAGTTTACTAGCGGGAGTTGGTGAGCAGTTCTTC
CDR3aa: CASSLLAGVGEQFF
v_gene: TRBV19
abundance: .
len: 14
j_gene: TRBJ2-1
d_gene: TRBD2

CDR3nt: TGTGCCAGCAGTTTACGGTTCTACAATGAGCAGTTCTTC
CDR3aa: CASSLRFYNEQFF
v_gene: TRBV27
abundance: few
len: 13
j_gene: TRBJ2-1
d_gene: .

CDR3nt: TGTGCCAGTAGTATGGGACAGGGGGGTCAGCCCCAGCATTTT
CDR3aa: CASSMGQGGQPQHF
v_gene: TRBV19
abundance: .
len: 14
j_gene: TRBJ1-5
d_gene: TRBD1

CDR3nt: TGTGCCAGCAGCCCAAGCAGCGGGAGGCCCGCAGATACGCAGTATTTT
CDR3aa: CASSPSSGRPADTQYF
v_gene: TRBV5-4
abundance: once
len: 16
j_gene: TRBJ2-3
d_gene: TRBD2

CDR3nt: TGCGCCAGCAGTTCTTCCGGGACAGGATATGAAAAACTGTTTTTT
CDR3aa: CASSSSGTGYEKLFF
v_gene: TRBV5-1
abundance: .
len: 15
j_gene: TRBJ1-4
d_gene: TRBD1

CDR3nt: TGTGCCAGCAGCTTGGGGAGATACACTGAAGCTTTCTTT
CDR3aa: CASSLGRYTEAFF
v_gene: TRBV5-4
abundance: .
len: 13
j_gene: TRBJ1-1
d_gene: .